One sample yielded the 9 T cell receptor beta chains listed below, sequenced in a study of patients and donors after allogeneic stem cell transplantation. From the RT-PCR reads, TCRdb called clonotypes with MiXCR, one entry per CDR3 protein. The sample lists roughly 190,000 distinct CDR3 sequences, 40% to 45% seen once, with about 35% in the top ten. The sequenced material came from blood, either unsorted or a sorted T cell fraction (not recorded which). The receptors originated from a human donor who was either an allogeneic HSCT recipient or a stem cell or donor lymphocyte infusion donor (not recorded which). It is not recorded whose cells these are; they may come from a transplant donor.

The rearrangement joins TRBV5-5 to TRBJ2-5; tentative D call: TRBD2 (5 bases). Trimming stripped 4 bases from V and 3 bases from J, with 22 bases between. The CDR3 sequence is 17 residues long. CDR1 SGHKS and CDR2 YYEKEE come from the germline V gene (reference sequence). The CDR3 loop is CASSTVYRVEGKETQYF. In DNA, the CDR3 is TGTGCCAGCAGCACCGTTTATAGGGTTGAGGGAAAAGAGACCCAGTACTTC.

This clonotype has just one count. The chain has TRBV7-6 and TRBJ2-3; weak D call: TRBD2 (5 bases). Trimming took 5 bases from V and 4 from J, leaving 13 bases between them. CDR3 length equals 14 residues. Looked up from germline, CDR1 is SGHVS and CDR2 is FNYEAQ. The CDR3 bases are TGTGCCAGCAGCCCGAGGGAGTTAGCAGATACGCAGTATTTT. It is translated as CASSPRELADTQYF.

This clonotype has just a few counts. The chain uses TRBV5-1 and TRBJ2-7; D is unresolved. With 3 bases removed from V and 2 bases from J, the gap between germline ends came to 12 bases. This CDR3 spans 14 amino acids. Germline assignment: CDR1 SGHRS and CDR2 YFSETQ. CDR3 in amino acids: CASSSVGLPYEQYF. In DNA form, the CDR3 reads TGCGCCAGCAGCTCAGTCGGGTTGCCCTACGAGCAGTACTTC.

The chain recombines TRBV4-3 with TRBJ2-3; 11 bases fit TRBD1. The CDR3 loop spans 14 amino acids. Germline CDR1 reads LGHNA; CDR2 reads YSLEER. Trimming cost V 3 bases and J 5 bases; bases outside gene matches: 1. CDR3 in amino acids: CASSQGQGGDTQYF. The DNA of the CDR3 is TGCGCCAGCAGCCAGGGACAGGGGGGAGATACGCAGTATTTT.

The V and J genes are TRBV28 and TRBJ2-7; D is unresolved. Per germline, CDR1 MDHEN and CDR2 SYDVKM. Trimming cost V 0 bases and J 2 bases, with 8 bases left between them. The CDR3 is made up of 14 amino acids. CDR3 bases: TGTGCCAGCAGTTTATGGCAGGTTGCCTACGAGCAGTACTTC. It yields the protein CASSLWQVAYEQYF.

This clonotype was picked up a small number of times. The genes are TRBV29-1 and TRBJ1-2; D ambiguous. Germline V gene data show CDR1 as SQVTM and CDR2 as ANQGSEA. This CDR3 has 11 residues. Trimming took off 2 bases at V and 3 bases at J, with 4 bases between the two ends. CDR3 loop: CSVERDYGYTF. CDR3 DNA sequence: TGCAGCGTTGAAAGGGACTATGGCTACACCTTC.

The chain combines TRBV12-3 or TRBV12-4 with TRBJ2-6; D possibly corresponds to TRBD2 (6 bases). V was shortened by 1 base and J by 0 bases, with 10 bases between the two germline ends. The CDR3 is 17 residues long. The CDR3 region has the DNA TGTGCCAGCAGTTTAGAACTAGCCAACTCTGGGGCCAACGTCCTGACTTTC. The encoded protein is CASSLELANSGANVLTF.

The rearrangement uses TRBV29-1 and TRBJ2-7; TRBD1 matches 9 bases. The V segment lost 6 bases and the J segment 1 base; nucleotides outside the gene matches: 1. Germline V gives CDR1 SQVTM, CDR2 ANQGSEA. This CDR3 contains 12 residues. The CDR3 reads CSVGQGSYEQYF. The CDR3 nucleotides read TGCAGCGTCGGACAGGGGTCCTACGAGCAGTACTTC.

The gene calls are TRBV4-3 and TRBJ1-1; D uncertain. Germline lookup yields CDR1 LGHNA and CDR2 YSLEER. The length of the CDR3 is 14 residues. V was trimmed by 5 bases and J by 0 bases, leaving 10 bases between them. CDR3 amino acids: CASSSDWMNTEAFF. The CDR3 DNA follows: TGCGCCAGCAGCTCCGATTGGATGAACACTGAAGCTTTCTTT.